This T cell receptor beta chain was recovered during a study of blood T cell repertoires in COVID-19. Study-level information: The United States, Italy and Spain supplied acute and convalescent COVID-19 samples. PBMCs, B-cell-depleted T cells, or T cells were the source of the cDNA or gDNA that made up the material.

V was clipped by 3 bases and J by 3 bases; unmatched bases: 7. The length of the CDR3 is 15 residues. The germline gives CDR1 MGHRA, CDR2 YSYEKL. As processed by the authors: The authors estimated nucleated cell counts from reference gene primer amplification. TCRdb's table, derived via immunoSEQ multiplex PCR, lists solely in-frame clones and lacks some. V and J calls and clone size are given by that table; D and trimming were obtained from the DNA. The sample contains 98,000 or so clones, 85% to 90% of which appear only once. This chain uses TRBV4-1 with TRBJ2-7, with 8 bases fitting TRBD1. Source material: peripheral blood. The sequence derives from a human donor in a cohort sampled during active COVID-19. CDR3: CASSHPPGQVYEQYF. For the CDR3, the DNA is TGCGCCAGCAGCCACCCCCCGGGACAGGTCTACGAGCAGTACTTC.